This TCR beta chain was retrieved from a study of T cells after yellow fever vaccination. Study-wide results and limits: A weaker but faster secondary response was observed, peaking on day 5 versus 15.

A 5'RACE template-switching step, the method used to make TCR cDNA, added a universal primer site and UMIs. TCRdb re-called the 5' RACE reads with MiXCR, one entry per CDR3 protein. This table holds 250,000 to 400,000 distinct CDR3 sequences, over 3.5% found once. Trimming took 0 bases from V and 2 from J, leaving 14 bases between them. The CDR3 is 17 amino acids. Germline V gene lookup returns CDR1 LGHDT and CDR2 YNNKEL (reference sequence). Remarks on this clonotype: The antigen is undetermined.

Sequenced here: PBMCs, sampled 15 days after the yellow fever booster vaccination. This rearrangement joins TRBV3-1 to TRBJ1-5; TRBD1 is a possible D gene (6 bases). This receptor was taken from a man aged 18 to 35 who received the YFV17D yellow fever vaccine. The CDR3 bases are TGTGCCAGCAGCCAAGAAAGGGGGAGGGGTCGCAATCAGCCCCAGCATTTT. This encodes CASSQERGRGRNQPQHF.